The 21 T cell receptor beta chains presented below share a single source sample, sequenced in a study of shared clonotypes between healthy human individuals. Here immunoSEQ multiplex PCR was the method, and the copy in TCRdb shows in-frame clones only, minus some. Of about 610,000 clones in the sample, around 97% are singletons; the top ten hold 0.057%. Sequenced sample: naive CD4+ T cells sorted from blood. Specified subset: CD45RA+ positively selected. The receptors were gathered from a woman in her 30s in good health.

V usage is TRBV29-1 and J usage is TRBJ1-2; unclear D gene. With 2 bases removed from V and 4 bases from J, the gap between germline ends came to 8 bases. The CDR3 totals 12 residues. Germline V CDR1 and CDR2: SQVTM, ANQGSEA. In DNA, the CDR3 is TGCAGCGTTGAAATGGCAGGCTATGGCTACACCTTC. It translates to CSVEMAGYGYTF.

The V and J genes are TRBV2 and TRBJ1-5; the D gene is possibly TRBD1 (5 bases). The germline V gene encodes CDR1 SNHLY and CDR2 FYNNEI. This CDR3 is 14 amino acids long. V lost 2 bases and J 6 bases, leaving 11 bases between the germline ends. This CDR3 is CASSEQGGAQPQHF. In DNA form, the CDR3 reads TGTGCCAGCAGTGAACAGGGCGGCGCTCAGCCCCAGCATTTT.

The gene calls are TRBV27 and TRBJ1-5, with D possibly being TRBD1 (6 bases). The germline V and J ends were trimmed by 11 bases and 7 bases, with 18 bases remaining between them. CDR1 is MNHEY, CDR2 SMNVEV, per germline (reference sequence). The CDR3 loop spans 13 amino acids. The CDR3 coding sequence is TGTGCCCGGTCACAGGGCTCTTCGCAGCCCCAGCATTTT. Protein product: CARSQGSSQPQHF.

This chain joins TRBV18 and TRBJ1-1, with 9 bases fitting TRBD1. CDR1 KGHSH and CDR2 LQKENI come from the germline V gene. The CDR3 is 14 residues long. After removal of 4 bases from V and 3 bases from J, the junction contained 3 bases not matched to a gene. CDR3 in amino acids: CASSRDREDTEAFF. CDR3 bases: TGTGCCAGCTCACGGGACAGGGAAGACACTGAAGCTTTCTTT.

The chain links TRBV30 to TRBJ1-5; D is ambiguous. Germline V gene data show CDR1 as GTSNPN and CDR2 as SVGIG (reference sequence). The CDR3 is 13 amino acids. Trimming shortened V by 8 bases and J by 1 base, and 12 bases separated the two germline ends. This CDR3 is CAGQAGSNQPQHF. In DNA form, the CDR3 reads TGTGCCGGTCAGGCCGGGAGCAATCAGCCCCAGCATTTT.

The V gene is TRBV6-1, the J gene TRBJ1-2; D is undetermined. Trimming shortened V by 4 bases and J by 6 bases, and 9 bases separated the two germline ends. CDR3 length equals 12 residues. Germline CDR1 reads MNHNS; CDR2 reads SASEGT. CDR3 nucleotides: TGTGCCAGCAGTGGCCAGGCCGATGGCTACACCTTC. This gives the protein CASSGQADGYTF.

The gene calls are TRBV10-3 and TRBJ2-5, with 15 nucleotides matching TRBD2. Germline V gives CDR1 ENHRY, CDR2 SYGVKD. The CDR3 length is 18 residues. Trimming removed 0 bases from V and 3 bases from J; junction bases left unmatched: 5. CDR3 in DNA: TGTGCCATCAGTGAGTCGAAGGGACTAGCGGGAGGAAAAGAGACCCAGTACTTC. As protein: CAISESKGLAGGKETQYF.

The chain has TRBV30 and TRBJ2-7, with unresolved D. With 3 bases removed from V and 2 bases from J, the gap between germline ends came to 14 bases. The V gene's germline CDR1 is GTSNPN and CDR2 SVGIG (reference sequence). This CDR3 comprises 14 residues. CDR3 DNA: TGTGCCTGGAGGGCGGCCACGCTAACCTACGAGCAGTACTTC. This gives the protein CAWRAATLTYEQYF.

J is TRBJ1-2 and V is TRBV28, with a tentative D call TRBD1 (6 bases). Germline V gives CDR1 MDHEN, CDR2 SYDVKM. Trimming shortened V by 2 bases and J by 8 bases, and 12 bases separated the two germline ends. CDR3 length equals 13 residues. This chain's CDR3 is CASSLLGGRGYTF. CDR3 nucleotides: TGTGCCAGCAGTTTACTTGGGGGCCGGGGCTACACCTTC.

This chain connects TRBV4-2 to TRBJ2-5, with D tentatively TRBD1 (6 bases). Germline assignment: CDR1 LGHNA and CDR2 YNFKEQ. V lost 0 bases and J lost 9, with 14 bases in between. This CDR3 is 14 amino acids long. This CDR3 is CASSQEPGTRAQYF. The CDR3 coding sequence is TGTGCCAGCAGCCAAGAGCCCGGGACACGGGCCCAGTACTTC.

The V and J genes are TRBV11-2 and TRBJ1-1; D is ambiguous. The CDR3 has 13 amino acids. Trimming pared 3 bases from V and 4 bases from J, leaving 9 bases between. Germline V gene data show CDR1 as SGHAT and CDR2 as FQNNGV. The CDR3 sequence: CASSFLLPTEAFF. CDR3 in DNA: TGTGCCAGCAGCTTCCTTCTCCCCACTGAAGCTTTCTTT. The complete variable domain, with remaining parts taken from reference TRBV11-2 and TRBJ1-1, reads EAGVAQSPRYKIIEKRQSVAFWCNPISGHATLYWYQQILGQGPKLLIQFQNNGVVDDSQLPKDRFSAERLKGVDSTLKIQPAKLEDSAVYLCASSFLLPTEAFFGQGTRLTVV.

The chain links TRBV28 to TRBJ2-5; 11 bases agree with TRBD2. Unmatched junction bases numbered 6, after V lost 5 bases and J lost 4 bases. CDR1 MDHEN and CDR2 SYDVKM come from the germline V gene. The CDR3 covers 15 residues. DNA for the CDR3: TGTGCCAGCAGTAAACTAGCGGGAGTGGGAGAGACCCAGTACTTC. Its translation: CASSKLAGVGETQYF.

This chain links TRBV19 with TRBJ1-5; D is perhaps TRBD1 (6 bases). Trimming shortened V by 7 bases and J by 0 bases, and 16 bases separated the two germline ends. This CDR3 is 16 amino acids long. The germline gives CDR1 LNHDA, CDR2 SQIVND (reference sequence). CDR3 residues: CASKGGAGASNQPQHF. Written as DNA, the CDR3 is TGTGCCAGTAAAGGCGGGGCAGGGGCTAGCAATCAGCCCCAGCATTTT.

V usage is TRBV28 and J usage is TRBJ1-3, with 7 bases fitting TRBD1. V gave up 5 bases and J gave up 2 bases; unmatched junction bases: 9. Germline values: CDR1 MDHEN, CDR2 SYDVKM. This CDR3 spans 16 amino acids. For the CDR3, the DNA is TGTGCCAGCAGTAGACAGGGTCCCGTTCCTGGAAACACCATATATTTT. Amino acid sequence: CASSRQGPVPGNTIYF.

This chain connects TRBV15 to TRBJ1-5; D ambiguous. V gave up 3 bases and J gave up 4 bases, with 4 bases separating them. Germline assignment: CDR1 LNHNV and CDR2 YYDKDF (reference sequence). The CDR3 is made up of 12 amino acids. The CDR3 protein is CATSRENQPQHF. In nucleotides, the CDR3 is TGTGCCACCAGCAGGGAAAATCAGCCCCAGCATTTT.

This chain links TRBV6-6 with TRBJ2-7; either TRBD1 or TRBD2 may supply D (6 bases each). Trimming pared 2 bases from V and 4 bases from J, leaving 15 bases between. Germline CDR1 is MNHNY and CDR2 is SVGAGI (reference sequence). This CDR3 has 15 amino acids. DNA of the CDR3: TGTGCCAGCAGTTACACCCTAGAGGGGGGATACGAGCAGTACTTC. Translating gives CASSYTLEGGYEQYF.

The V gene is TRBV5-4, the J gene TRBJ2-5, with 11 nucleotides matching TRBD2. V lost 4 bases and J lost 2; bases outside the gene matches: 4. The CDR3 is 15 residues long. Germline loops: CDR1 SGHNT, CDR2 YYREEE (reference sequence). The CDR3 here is CASSRTSGLQETQYF. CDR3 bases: TGTGCCAGCAGCAGGACTAGCGGGTTACAAGAGACCCAGTACTTC.

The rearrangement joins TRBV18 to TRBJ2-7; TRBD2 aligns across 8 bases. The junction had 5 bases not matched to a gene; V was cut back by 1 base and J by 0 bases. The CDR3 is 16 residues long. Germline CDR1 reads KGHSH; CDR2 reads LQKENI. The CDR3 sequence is CASSPRGSGNSYEQYF. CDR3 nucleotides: TGTGCCAGCTCACCACGAGGTAGCGGGAACTCCTACGAGCAGTACTTC.

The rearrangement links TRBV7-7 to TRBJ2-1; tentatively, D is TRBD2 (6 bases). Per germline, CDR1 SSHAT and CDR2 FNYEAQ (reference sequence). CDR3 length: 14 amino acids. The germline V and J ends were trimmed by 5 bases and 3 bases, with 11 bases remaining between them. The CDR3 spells CASSPRDVYNEQFF. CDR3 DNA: TGTGCCAGCAGCCCGCGGGACGTCTACAATGAGCAGTTCTTC.

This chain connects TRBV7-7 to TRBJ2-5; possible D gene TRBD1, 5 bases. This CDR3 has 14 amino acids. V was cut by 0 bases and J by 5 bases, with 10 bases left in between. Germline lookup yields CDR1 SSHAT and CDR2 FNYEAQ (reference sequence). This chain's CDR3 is CASSLAQGPETQYF. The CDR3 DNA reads TGTGCCAGCAGCTTAGCTCAGGGTCCCGAGACCCAGTACTTC.

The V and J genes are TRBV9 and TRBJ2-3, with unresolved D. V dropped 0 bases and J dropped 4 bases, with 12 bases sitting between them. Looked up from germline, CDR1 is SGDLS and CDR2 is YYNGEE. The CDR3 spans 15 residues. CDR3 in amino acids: CASSVASGVADTQYF. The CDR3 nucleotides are TGTGCCAGCAGCGTAGCTTCCGGAGTAGCAGATACGCAGTATTTT.